This record looks at one T cell receptor (beta chain) sequence and its context. After removal of 2 bases from V and 5 bases from J, the junction contained 7 bases not matched to a gene. Germline V lookup: CDR1 MDHEN, CDR2 SYDVKM. The CDR3 is 15 amino acids. The record originates from a study of cytotoxic CD8 clonotypes in ibrutinib-treated CLL. As for the study in general: Partial responses totalled approximately 25 and complete responses 2; after median approximately 62 months, approximately 15 remained remitted and about twelve progressed.

The protocol was immunoSEQ multiplex PCR, while the TCRdb copy is restricted to in-frame clones and leaves out a portion. Of some 290,000 clones detected, about 77% appear once; the ten largest clones hold more than 6%. The receptor was isolated from a human donor with chronic lymphocytic leukemia. The specimen comprised PBMCs, sampled before ibrutinib treatment. V is TRBV28 and J is TRBJ1-2; 8 bases match TRBD1. This CDR3 is CASSLDRGGPYGYTF. The CDR3, as DNA: TGTGCCAGCAGTTTAGACAGGGGAGGTCCATATGGCTACACCTTC.